This T cell receptor (beta chain) was sequenced for a study of T cell changes during pregnancy in multiple sclerosis. Only in-frame clones appear in the TCRdb table, and some are missing; sequencing was by immunoSEQ multiplex PCR. The repertoire holds under 80,000 clones, with 90% to 95% as singletons. Between the trimmed V and J ends, which lost 7 bases and 2 bases, there was a span of 6 bases. Germline loops: CDR1 SGHTA, CDR2 FQGNSA. This CDR3 is 11 amino acids long. This chain connects TRBV7-2 to TRBJ2-7; D is unclear. The source material was CD4+ T cells from peripheral blood mononuclear cells, sampled in the second trimester of pregnancy. The clonotype was recovered from a female donor with multiple sclerosis, enrolled in a pregnancy study. CDR3: CASTQAYEQYF. The CDR3 DNA sequence: TGTGCCAGCACCCAGGCCTACGAGCAGTACTTC. The variable domain in full, with the rest retrieved from reference TRBV7-2 and TRBJ2-7, is GAGVSQSPSNKVTEKGKDVELRCDPISGHTALYWYRQSLGQGLEFLIYFQGNSAPDKSGLPSDRFSAERTGGSVSTLTIQRTQQEDSAVYLCASTQAYEQYFGPGTRLTVT.